The TCR beta chain under discussion was sequenced for a study of blood T cell repertoires in COVID-19. This CDR3 is 17 amino acids long. The J segment lost 2 bases and the V segment lost 0 bases, leaving 7 bases of the junction unmatched. CDR1 MGHRA and CDR2 YSYEKL come from the germline V gene. TCRdb's copy holds only in-frame clones and misses some; the assay was immunoSEQ multiplex PCR. The sample holds under 500,000 clones, approximately 92% seen once. The sequence was collected from a man younger than 45 who had recovered from COVID-19. The sequencing input was PBMCs or T cells enriched from blood (not recorded which). V is TRBV4-1 and J is TRBJ2-1, with 7 bases identical to TRBD2. As DNA, the CDR3 is TGCGCCAGCAGCCAAGATAGAACCGGGAGGCCCTACAATGAGCAGTTCTTC. Its protein product is CASSQDRTGRPYNEQFF.